What follows are 3 T cell receptor beta chains derived from one specimen sequenced in a study of blood T cell repertoires in COVID-19. Clones were sequenced by immunoSEQ multiplex PCR, and TCRdb holds only the in-frame ones, with some missing. The sample holds about 120,000 clones, 75% to 90% seen once. Sequencing was performed on peripheral blood. Every receptor here comes from a woman between 65 and 79 years old with acute or convalescent COVID-19.

J is TRBJ2-7 and V is TRBV5-6; TRBD2 agrees at 9 bases. Per germline, CDR1 SGHDT and CDR2 YYEEEE. V trimming: 4 bases; J trimming: 2 bases; junction bases outside the gene matches: 13. The CDR3 consists of 17 residues. The CDR3 reads CASSLHPSGGGAYEQYF. The CDR3 bases are TGTGCCAGCAGCCTCCATCCCTCGGGCGGGGGGGCCTACGAGCAGTACTTC.

This clone was seen a single time. The chain employs TRBV6-5 and TRBJ1-4; 9 nucleotides align to TRBD1. The CDR3 is made up of 14 amino acids. Germline-derived CDR1 and CDR2 are MNHEY and SVGAGI. V shed 2 bases, J shed 7 bases, and the junction held 2 bases outside the gene matches. In DNA form, the CDR3 reads TGTGCCAGCAGTTACCAGGGACAGGGTGAAAAACTGTTTTTT. Its protein is CASSYQGQGEKLFF.

The gene calls are TRBV18 and TRBJ2-1; tentative D call: TRBD2 (7 bases). Germline V CDR1 and CDR2: KGHSH, LQKENI. This CDR3 has 17 amino acids. Trimming took off 1 base at V and 0 bases at J, with 13 bases between the two ends. In nucleotides, the CDR3 is TGTGCCAGCTCACCACAGGCGGGGGCCTCCTCCTACAATGAGCAGTTCTTC. It yields the protein CASSPQAGASSYNEQFF.